These T cell receptor beta chains were read from a single sample in a study of response to subunit inactivated influenza vaccine. TCRdb re-called the RT-PCR reads with MiXCR, one entry per CDR3 protein. The sample includes around 760,000 distinct CDR3 sequences, approximately 13% of them seen just once. The starting material was PBMCs from blood, obtained roughly 2 weeks before vaccination. These receptors were collected from a man in his fifties or sixties who received an inactivated influenza vaccine. The CDR3 runs from the conserved cysteine through the conserved F or W. Fields, in order: D gene, J gene, V gene, clone size, CDR3 protein, CDR3 DNA. A D gene is named only where the DNA matches it firmly. Rows give clone size only sometimes, using once, few, many, or a class for an expanded clone.

d_gene: .
j_gene: TRBJ2-7
v_gene: TRBV10-1
abundance: few
CDR3aa: CASSSQGDWETGYEQYF
CDR3nt: TGCGCCAGCAGTTCTCAGGGCGACTGGGAGACCGGCTACGAGCAGTACTTC

d_gene: TRBD2
j_gene: TRBJ2-1
v_gene: TRBV20-1
abundance: .
CDR3aa: CSASLPGGRDEQFF
CDR3nt: TGCAGTGCTAGTCTACCGGGGGGGCGGGATGAGCAGTTCTTC

d_gene: TRBD1
j_gene: TRBJ2-2
v_gene: TRBV10-3
abundance: few
CDR3aa: CALGQGGTGELFF
CDR3nt: TGTGCCCTGGGACAGGGCGGGACCGGGGAGCTGTTTTTT

d_gene: .
j_gene: TRBJ2-7
v_gene: TRBV6-2/TRBV6-3
abundance: few
CDR3aa: CASTPYAGYEQYF
CDR3nt: TGTGCCAGCACCCCTTATGCAGGCTACGAGCAGTACTTC

d_gene: .
j_gene: TRBJ2-3
v_gene: TRBV4-1
abundance: many
CDR3aa: CASSQEGRGADTQYF
CDR3nt: TGCGCCAGCAGCCAAGAAGGCAGGGGCGCAGATACGCAGTATTTT

d_gene: .
j_gene: TRBJ2-5
v_gene: TRBV6-1
abundance: few
CDR3aa: CATAQGNQETQYF
CDR3nt: TGTGCCACCGCACAGGGCAACCAAGAGACCCAGTACTTC

d_gene: TRBD1
j_gene: TRBJ2-7
v_gene: TRBV2
abundance: .
CDR3aa: CASSPYDRAEQYF
CDR3nt: TGTGCCAGCAGCCCCTACGACAGGGCCGAGCAGTACTTC

d_gene: .
j_gene: TRBJ1-6
v_gene: TRBV19
abundance: .
CDR3aa: CASSEDTSSYNSPLNF
CDR3nt: TGTGCCAGTAGTGAGGACACGAGCTCCTATAATTCACCCCTCAACTTT

d_gene: .
j_gene: TRBJ1-5
v_gene: TRBV12-3/TRBV12-4
abundance: few
CDR3aa: CASSLGTRQPQHF
CDR3nt: TGTGCCAGCAGTTTAGGGACCCGCCAGCCCCAGCATTTT

d_gene: .
j_gene: TRBJ1-2
v_gene: TRBV6-1
abundance: .
CDR3aa: CASSDGVDGIYGYTF
CDR3nt: TGTGCCAGCAGTGACGGAGTAGATGGAATCTATGGCTACACCTTC

d_gene: .
j_gene: TRBJ2-7
v_gene: TRBV6-2/TRBV6-3
abundance: few
CDR3aa: CASSFRPSYEQYF
CDR3nt: TGTGCCAGCAGTTTTCGCCCCAGCTACGAGCAGTACTTC

d_gene: .
j_gene: TRBJ2-3
v_gene: TRBV7-9
abundance: many
CDR3aa: CASSPRLDTQYF
CDR3nt: TGTGCCAGCAGCCCCCGTCTGGATACGCAGTATTTT

d_gene: TRBD2
j_gene: TRBJ2-1
v_gene: TRBV27
abundance: .
CDR3aa: CASSPPFGGDSPYNEQFF
CDR3nt: TGTGCCAGCAGTCCCCCCTTTGGGGGGGATTCTCCCTACAATGAGCAGTTCTTC

d_gene: .
j_gene: TRBJ2-3
v_gene: TRBV20-1
abundance: .
CDR3aa: CSARDLRRVVGTDTQYF
CDR3nt: TGCAGTGCTAGAGATCTTAGGCGGGTAGTCGGCACAGATACGCAGTATTTT

d_gene: .
j_gene: TRBJ1-3
v_gene: TRBV12-3/TRBV12-4
abundance: few
CDR3aa: CASRTTSGNTIYF
CDR3nt: TGTGCCAGCAGGACGACCTCTGGAAACACCATATATTTT

d_gene: TRBD1
j_gene: TRBJ2-3
v_gene: TRBV12-3/TRBV12-4
abundance: .
CDR3aa: CASTPHRGRTDTQYF
CDR3nt: TGTGCCAGCACCCCACACAGGGGGCGCACAGATACGCAGTATTTT

d_gene: .
j_gene: TRBJ2-1
v_gene: TRBV12-3/TRBV12-4
abundance: many
CDR3aa: CASSYRWGEQFF
CDR3nt: TGTGCCAGCAGTTACCGATGGGGTGAGCAGTTCTTC

d_gene: .
j_gene: TRBJ2-3
v_gene: TRBV29-1
abundance: once
CDR3aa: CSVEGTFLYGRLVGADTQYF
CDR3nt: TGCAGCGTTGAAGGGACCTTTTTGTATGGGCGCCTAGTGGGCGCAGATACGCAGTATTTT

d_gene: .
j_gene: TRBJ1-2
v_gene: TRBV5-1
abundance: .
CDR3aa: CASSVDPPGGYTF
CDR3nt: TGCGCCAGCAGCGTGGACCCCCCGGGGGGCTACACCTTC